Below, 18 T cell receptor beta chains from the same sample are listed, as sequenced in a study of cytomegalovirus exposure and HLA in healthy donors. This PCR relied on a set of 60 Vbeta primers and 13 Jbeta primers. TCRdb keeps only in-frame clones here, not all; method: immunoSEQ multiplex PCR. This table holds 180,000 or so clones, approximately 79% found once. The sequencing input was PBMCs. The receptors derive from a man in his fifties or sixties in good health and CMV-seropositive.

Remarks on this clone: A junction boundary mismatches the germline segment, possibly from a read error. The chain is built from TRBV7-9 and TRBJ1-2; 7 bases are a match to TRBD1. The CDR3 runs to 13 residues. Germline lookup yields CDR1 SEHNR and CDR2 FQNEAQ (reference sequence). CDR3 in DNA: TGTTCCAGCAGCTCCGTCCCGGGACAGGGCTACACCTTC. Protein product: CSSSSVPGQGYTF.

This clone appeared a few times. The junction does not match germline at one end; this may be a read error. The V and J genes are TRBV5-6 and TRBJ1-5, with TRBD1 matching 9 bases. Germline V gives CDR1 SGHDT, CDR2 YYEEEE. This CDR3 spans 15 amino acids. The CDR3 protein is CTSSLGTGSNQPQHF. The CDR3 DNA reads TGTACCAGCAGCTTGGGGACAGGGAGCAATCAGCCCCAGCATTTT.

The chain recombines TRBV2 with TRBJ2-7; 8 nucleotides agree with TRBD2. The CDR3 is made up of 13 amino acids. With V trimmed by 6 bases and J by 6 bases, 7 bases remained unmatched. The germline V gene has CDR1 SNHLY and CDR2 FYNNEI. The CDR3 protein is CASSYSGGAEQYV. The DNA of the CDR3 is TGTGCCAGCAGCTACTCGGGAGGGGCCGAGCAGTACGTC.

The genes are TRBV7-9 and TRBJ1-6, with 7 bases matching TRBD1. In germline, CDR1 is SEHNR, CDR2 FQNEAQ (reference sequence). The CDR3 is 17 amino acids. The junction had 10 bases not matched to a gene; V was cut back by 8 bases and J by 0 bases. As DNA, the CDR3 is TGTGCCAGCGGCCCCGACAGGGAAAGCTCCTATAATTCACCCCTCCACTTT. Its protein product is CASGPDRESSYNSPLHF.

The CDR3 reads CAISDPGLPITGELFF. CDR3 bases: TGTGCCATCAGTGATCCCGGACTACCGATCACCGGGGAGCTGTTTTTT. J is TRBJ2-2 and V is TRBV10-3; TRBD2 is a possible D gene (6 bases). With 3 bases removed from V and 4 bases from J, the gap between germline ends came to 15 bases. Germline CDR1 ENHRY, CDR2 SYGVKD. The CDR3 spans 16 residues.

This clone appeared a few times. Its ends do not fully match the called genes, so a read error is possible. The V gene is TRBV2, the J gene TRBJ1-6, with TRBD1 identical over 8 bases. CDR1 is SNHLY, CDR2 FYNNEI, per germline. This CDR3 has 13 amino acids. CDR3 sequence: CASSGDRLLDGRF. Written as DNA, the CDR3 is TGTGCCAGCAGCGGGGACAGGCTGTTGGATGGCCGCTTT.

The rearrangement joins TRBV6-1 to TRBJ2-1; TRBD1 might be the D (6 bases). The germline V and J ends were trimmed by 2 bases and 6 bases, with 8 bases remaining between them. Germline CDR1 MNHNS, CDR2 SASEGT. CDR3 length: 13 residues. The CDR3 protein is CASSEQGGNEQFF. The CDR3 DNA sequence: TGTGCCAGCAGTGAACAAGGGGGCAATGAGCAGTTCTTC.

The J gene is TRBJ2-7, the V gene TRBV6-6; 7 nucleotides match TRBD1. The ends lost 0 bases at V and 2 bases at J; junction bases unmatched: 1. Germline loops: CDR1 MNHNY, CDR2 SVGAGI (reference sequence). This CDR3 has 14 residues. The CDR3 DNA sequence: TGTGCCAGCAGTTACTCGGGACAGACCTACGAGCAGTACGTC. It yields the protein CASSYSGQTYEQYV.

The chain has TRBV5-1 and TRBJ2-7, with 9 positions matching TRBD1. CDR3 length: 14 amino acids. Germline V gene data show CDR1 as SGHRS and CDR2 as YFSETQ. The V gene end was trimmed by 4 bases and the J gene end by 5 bases; junction bases not matched to a gene: 7. CDR3 sequence: CASSRTGEYNEQYF. The CDR3 DNA reads as TGCGCCAGCAGCCGGACAGGGGAGTATAACGAGCAGTACTTC.

The rearrangement uses TRBV9 and TRBJ2-3, with 8 nucleotides matching TRBD2. Germline loops: CDR1 SGDLS, CDR2 YYNGEE. This CDR3 contains 15 residues. Trimming at V came to 0 bases and at J to 1 base, leaving 1 base not matched to a gene. The CDR3 sequence is CASSVGRGGTDTQYF. In DNA form, the CDR3 reads TGTGCCAGCAGCGTAGGGCGGGGGGGCACAGATACGCAGTATTTT.

This clone showed up just a few times. The chain carries TRBV9 and TRBJ1-5; D not certain. The CDR3 contains 14 residues. Trimming took 0 bases from V and 0 from J, leaving 4 bases between them. CDR1 and CDR2 from the germline V gene are SGDLS and YYNGEE. In DNA form, the CDR3 reads TGTGCCAGCAGCGTAGACGGTAGCAATCAGCCCCAGCATTTT. It codes for CASSVDGSNQPQHF.

The chain links TRBV28 to TRBJ1-1; D call uncertain. CDR3 length equals 15 residues. Germline assignment: CDR1 MDHEN and CDR2 SYDVKM. The germline V and J ends were trimmed by 6 bases and 0 bases, with 14 bases remaining between them. CDR3 nucleotide sequence: TGTGCCAGCAGATCTGGCGGGGAATTGAACACTGAAGCTTTCTTT. This codes for CASRSGGELNTEAFF.

The V call is TRBV15, the J call TRBJ2-7, with unresolved D. V lost 3 bases to trimming and J lost 3 bases, with 15 bases between them. The germline gives CDR1 LNHNV, CDR2 YYDKDF (reference sequence). The CDR3 extends over 15 amino acids. The CDR3 is CATSSMASMNYEQYF. As DNA, the CDR3 is TGTGCCACCAGCAGTATGGCCTCAATGAACTACGAGCAGTACTTC.

This clone was observed a handful of times. The chain combines TRBV15 with TRBJ1-1, with 7 bases aligning to TRBD1. The CDR3 totals 17 residues. Trimming took 3 bases from V and 0 from J; bases not matched to a gene: 10. Germline loops: CDR1 LNHNV, CDR2 YYDKDF (reference sequence). The chain's CDR3 is CATSRLLEGGLNTEAFF. As DNA, the CDR3 is TGTGCCACCAGCAGGCTCCTTGAAGGGGGCCTGAACACTGAAGCTTTCTTT.

The V gene is TRBV5-1, the J gene TRBJ1-1, with D uncertain. Germline CDR1 SGHRS, CDR2 YFSETQ. The length of the CDR3 is 14 residues. V was shortened by 1 base and J by 1 base, with 8 bases between the two germline ends. CDR3: CASSLSAGNTEAFF. The CDR3 DNA reads TGCGCCAGCAGCTTGTCGGCGGGGAACACTGAAGCTTTCTTT.

V and J are TRBV4-3 and TRBJ2-5; 7 nucleotides match TRBD2. The CDR3 length is 17 residues. Looked up from germline, CDR1 is LGHNA and CDR2 is YSLEER. Trimming at V came to 4 bases and at J to 5 bases, leaving 16 bases not matched to a gene. The CDR3 loop reads CASSPRTRGSPRETQYF. DNA for the CDR3: TGCGCCAGCAGCCCCAGGACTAGAGGGAGCCCGAGGGAGACCCAGTACTTC.

The V gene is TRBV5-6, the J gene TRBJ2-5; 7 bases fit TRBD1. V lost 4 bases to trimming and J lost 2 bases; unmatched junction nucleotides: 5. Germline CDR1 and CDR2: SGHDT and YYEEEE. The CDR3 totals 14 residues. In DNA form, the CDR3 reads TGTGCCAGCAGCCCGACGGGACAGCAAGAGACCCAGTACTTC. Translating gives CASSPTGQQETQYF.

This chain joins TRBV19 and TRBJ1-6; 7 bases match TRBD1. The CDR3 length is 15 residues. Germline CDR1 reads LNHDA; CDR2 reads SQIVND (reference sequence). V dropped 1 base and J dropped 9; count of bases not matched to a gene: 6. Here the CDR3 DNA reads TGTGCCAGTAGTATAGGGGACAGCTTGGTTTCACCCCTCCACTTT. It yields the protein CASSIGDSLVSPLHF.